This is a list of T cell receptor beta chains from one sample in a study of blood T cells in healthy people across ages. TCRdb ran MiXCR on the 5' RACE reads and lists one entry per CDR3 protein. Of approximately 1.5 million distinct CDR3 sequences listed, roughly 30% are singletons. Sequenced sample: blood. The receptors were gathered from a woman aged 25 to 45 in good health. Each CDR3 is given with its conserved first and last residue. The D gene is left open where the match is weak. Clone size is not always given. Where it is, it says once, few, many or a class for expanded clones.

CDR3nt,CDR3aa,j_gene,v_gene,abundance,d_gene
TGTGCCAGCAGCACCGGGGACACAGATACGCAGTATTTT,CASSTGDTDTQYF,TRBJ2-3,TRBV28,.,.
TGCAGTGCTAGAGATCAGGCTAGCGGGGTCTTCACCGAGCAGTACTTC,CSARDQASGVFTEQYF,TRBJ2-7,TRBV20-1,few,TRBD2
TGTGCCAGCAGTTTATCGACTTCGAGCTCCTATAATTCACCCCTCCACTTT,CASSLSTSSSYNSPLHF,TRBJ1-6,TRBV27,.,.
TGCGCCAGCAGCTTTGGGGGTGTAATCGCCGGGGAGCTGTTTTTT,CASSFGGVIAGELFF,TRBJ2-2,TRBV5-1,few,.
TGTGCCACCAGTGCCCCCGGGGGCATTGAAGCTTTCTTT,CATSAPGGIEAFF,TRBJ1-1,TRBV24-1,.,.
TGCGCCAGCAGCCCGGGACTACACACAGATACGCAGTATTTT,CASSPGLHTDTQYF,TRBJ2-3,TRBV5-1,many,TRBD2
TGTGCCAGCAGCCAAGGACTAGTGGACTACGAGCAGTACTTC,CASSQGLVDYEQYF,TRBJ2-7,TRBV3-1,.,.
TGTGCCAGCAGCCAAGATGGGGTTGGCCCCCAAGAGACCCAGTACTTC,CASSQDGVGPQETQYF,TRBJ2-5,TRBV3-1,.,.
TGTGCCACCAGTGATTGGTCTAGCACAGATACGCAGTATTTT,CATSDWSSTDTQYF,TRBJ2-3,TRBV24-1,.,.
TGCAGTGCTAGGCCGGGACAGGTTGTTACTGAAGCTTTCTTT,CSARPGQVVTEAFF,TRBJ1-1,TRBV20-1,few,TRBD1
TGTGCCAGCAGGTCAGAGGTTCTTAGCACAGATACGCAGTATTTT,CASRSEVLSTDTQYF,TRBJ2-3,TRBV6-5,few,.
TGTGCCAGCAGTTTAAATCTCGGGGCAGGGGGGGACTATGGCTACACCTTC,CASSLNLGAGGDYGYTF,TRBJ1-2,TRBV27,.,TRBD1
TGTGCCAGCAGCGCGGGAGGGACTCCCTCCTACGAGCAGTACTTC,CASSAGGTPSYEQYF,TRBJ2-7,TRBV9,few,TRBD2
TGTGCCAGCAGCCAAGATCCCGGAGGGGAAGAGACCCAGTACTTC,CASSQDPGGEETQYF,TRBJ2-5,TRBV4-2,.,.
TGTGCCAGCAGTGGTCCAGGGAACGCTGAAGCTTTCTTT,CASSGPGNAEAFF,TRBJ1-1,TRBV6-1,.,.
TGTGCCAGCAGCTTATGGGACAGACCTAACAATGAGCAGTTCTTC,CASSLWDRPNNEQFF,TRBJ2-1,TRBV7-2,few,TRBD1
TGCAGTGCTAGAAATACCAGGGTTTCCTACAATGAGCAGTTCTTC,CSARNTRVSYNEQFF,TRBJ2-1,TRBV20-1,few,.
TGTGCCAGCAGTCCCAAGGGGCTAGCGGAAGATACGCAGTATTTT,CASSPKGLAEDTQYF,TRBJ2-3,TRBV28,.,TRBD2
TGTGCCAGCAGCCCCGGACTAGCGGAGAGGAACAATGAGCAGTTCTTC,CASSPGLAERNNEQFF,TRBJ2-1,TRBV12-3/TRBV12-4,.,TRBD2
TGTGCCAGCACCTCCGGGACGCCTCCTAACTATGGCTACACCTTC,CASTSGTPPNYGYTF,TRBJ1-2,TRBV7-9,.,.
TGTGCCATCAGTGACAGGGGCTCCTACAATGAGCAGTTCTTC,CAISDRGSYNEQFF,TRBJ2-1,TRBV10-3,.,.
TGCGCCAGCAGCTTCAACAGGGGCCCCTACGAGCAGTACTTC,CASSFNRGPYEQYF,TRBJ2-7,TRBV5-1,.,TRBD1
TGTGCCAGCAGTTACCGTGGCAGTAGCACAGATACGCAGTATTTT,CASSYRGSSTDTQYF,TRBJ2-3,TRBV6-5,.,.